The TCR beta chain described here comes from a study of T cells after yellow fever vaccination. Points from the study as a whole: Primary-vaccination clones mostly resurfaced post-booster (nearly 97% CD4, roughly 87% CD8).

This clonotype has a handful of counts. The antigen is undetermined. TCRdb reanalysed the 5' RACE reads using MiXCR and keeps one entry per CDR3 protein. The repertoire holds about 400,000 distinct CDR3 sequences, with around 10% as singletons. The CDR3 is 13 amino acids. Trimming left V 7 bases short and J 0 bases short, with 8 bases between. The germline V gene has CDR1 MDHEN and CDR2 SYDVKM. This clonotype was obtained from a man between 18 and 29 years old who received the YFV17D yellow fever vaccine. The specimen was PBMCs, collected on the day of the first yellow fever vaccination. This chain connects TRBV28 to TRBJ2-3; unclear D gene. Written as DNA, the CDR3 is TGTGCCAGCACGGGTGCTAGCACAGATACGCAGTATTTT. This translates into CASTGASTDTQYF.